The T cell receptor beta chain under discussion was sequenced for a study of T cell responses to AZD1222 COVID-19 vaccine. Whole-study findings and limits: Spike-specific TCR repertoires showed rising breadth and depth after two AZD1222 doses. In a largely white British group with more females than males, clonal diversity was possibly underestimated.

This clone has only one observation. Its antigen is undetermined. Repertoires were generated with immunoSEQ multiplex PCR, while TCRdb's copy carries only in-frame clones and drops some. The data show about 200,000 clones, about 89% seen once. The CDR3 totals 13 residues. Germline V CDR1 and CDR2: ENHRY, SYGVKD. J was trimmed by 8 bases and V by 6 bases; bases with no gene match: 4. The TCR sequence derives from an adult who received the AZD1222 COVID-19 vaccine. The V and J genes are TRBV10-3 and TRBJ2-2; 9 positions agree with TRBD2. Sequenced here: peripheral blood, sampled 28 days after the second AZD1222 dose. DNA of the CDR3: TGTGCCATCAGGACTAGCGGTAGTGGGGAGCTGTTTTTT. The encoded protein is CAIRTSGSGELFF.